Listed here are 22 T cell receptor beta chains from one sample, sequenced in a study of identical twins. TCRdb processed the 5' RACE reads anew with MiXCR; each CDR3 protein has one entry. The data hold 1.5 million to 2 million distinct CDR3 sequences, with less than 35% observed a single time. Sequenced input: cord blood. These receptors were taken from a newborn girl in good health.

On this clonotype itself: A read error is possible here, since a much larger clone lies one base away. The chain joins TRBV4-2 to TRBJ2-1; 8 bases map to TRBD2. Looked up from germline, CDR1 is LGHNA and CDR2 is YNFKEQ. Losses at the gene ends were 0 bases for V and 10 bases for J; bases not matched to a gene: 8. The CDR3 totals 15 residues. In DNA, the CDR3 is TGTGCCAGCAGCCAAGAATCGGGGGGGGAACACGAGCAGTTCTTC. This gives the protein CASSQESGGEHEQFF.

The chain couples TRBV27 to TRBJ1-4; a weak D match, TRBD1 (6 bases). The germline V gene has CDR1 MNHEY and CDR2 SMNVEV (reference sequence). This CDR3 is built from 15 residues. Deletions cut 6 bases from V and 0 bases from J, with 11 bases between. CDR3 loop: CASRTGSPTNEKLFF. The CDR3, as DNA: TGTGCCAGCAGGACAGGATCCCCAACTAATGAAAAACTGTTTTTT.

This clonotype came up a few times. The chain employs TRBV4-1 and TRBJ1-2, with D maybe TRBD1 (6 bases). Trimming pared 1 base from V and 8 bases from J, leaving 14 bases between. CDR3 length: 14 amino acids. Germline CDR1 MGHRA, CDR2 YSYEKL. CDR3: CASSQVGTGGGYTF. In DNA form, the CDR3 reads TGCGCCAGCAGCCAAGTGGGAACCGGGGGCGGCTACACCTTC.

This clonotype was detected only a few times. This chain uses TRBV19 with TRBJ1-1; maybe TRBD1 (5 bases). Germline V gene sequence: CDR1 LNHDA, CDR2 SQIVND (reference sequence). This CDR3 has 16 amino acids. V lost 5 bases and J 7 bases, leaving 23 bases between the germline ends. DNA for the CDR3: TGTGCCAGTAGTCTTCCAGTCCGTTTTTTGAGGGGTGAAGCTTTCTTT. As protein: CASSLPVRFLRGEAFF.

This rearrangement joins TRBV29-1 to TRBJ2-4; tentatively, D is TRBD1 (5 bases). V was trimmed by 4 bases and J by 0 bases, leaving 13 bases between them. The CDR3 consists of 15 residues. Germline V gene sequence: CDR1 SQVTM, CDR2 ANQGSEA. For the CDR3, the DNA is TGCAGCGTTGCCAAATGGACAATAGCCAAAAACATTCAGTACTTC. It specifies CSVAKWTIAKNIQYF.

The chain has TRBV2 and TRBJ1-1, with a possible D match to TRBD1 (5 bases). Trimming stripped 2 bases from V and 2 bases from J, with 12 bases between. Germline CDR1 SNHLY, CDR2 FYNNEI. This CDR3 spans 15 amino acids. As DNA, the CDR3 is TGTGCCAGCAGTGAACTCGGAGGGGAAAACACTGAAGCTTTCTTT. Its protein product is CASSELGGENTEAFF.

The chain recombines TRBV2 with TRBJ2-7; 11 nucleotides line up with TRBD2. The junction had 6 bases not matched to a gene; V was cut back by 4 bases and J by 4 bases. From germline, CDR1 is SNHLY and CDR2 FYNNEI. The CDR3 consists of 15 residues. This CDR3 is CASSGILAGEYEQYF. The CDR3 bases are TGTGCCAGCAGTGGGATACTAGCGGGGGAATACGAGCAGTACTTC.

This clonotype has only a few counts. This chain joins TRBV24-1 and TRBJ1-2, with D possibly TRBD1 on 6 matching bases. Germline-derived CDR1 and CDR2 are KGHDR and SFDVKD. The CDR3 covers 17 residues. V was trimmed by 4 bases and J by 3 bases, leaving 20 bases between them. This CDR3 is CATSDAWTDHDDYGYTF. CDR3 DNA sequence: TGTGCCACCAGTGACGCTTGGACAGACCACGATGACTATGGCTACACCTTC.

The V call is TRBV20-1, the J call TRBJ2-7; 10 bases line up with TRBD1. The CDR3 spans 12 residues. Germline V gives CDR1 DFQATT, CDR2 SNEGSKA (reference sequence). J was trimmed by 1 base and V by 7 bases; bases with no gene match: 1. This CDR3 reads CSGTGGSYEQYF. In DNA form, the CDR3 reads TGCAGTGGGACAGGGGGATCCTACGAGCAGTACTTC.

To note about this clonotype: At one end the junction does not follow the germline gene, possibly because of a read error. The V and J genes are TRBV4-1 and TRBJ2-3; 10 positions match TRBD2. The CDR3 is 17 amino acids. Germline V gene sequence: CDR1 MGHRA, CDR2 YSYEKL. CDR3 in DNA: TGCGCCAGTAGCCGAAGTACTAGCGGGGACAGCACAGATACGCAGTATTTT. It yields the protein CASSRSTSGDSTDTQYF.

The J gene is TRBJ1-6, the V gene TRBV4-2, with D tentatively TRBD1 (6 bases). From germline, CDR1 is LGHNA and CDR2 YNFKEQ. There are 16 residues in the CDR3. Trimming took 0 bases from V and 7 from J, leaving 13 bases between them. The CDR3 nucleotides read TGTGCCAGCAGCCAAGAAACGTTCACAGGGAATTCACCCCTCCACTTT. Its translation is CASSQETFTGNSPLHF.

There are a few counts of this clonotype. This chain connects TRBV4-2 to TRBJ2-4; maybe TRBD2 (6 bases). This CDR3 comprises 17 residues. Germline V CDR1 and CDR2: LGHNA, YNFKEQ. The V end lost 2 bases, the J end lost 3 bases, and 17 bases lay between the germline ends. CDR3 DNA: TGTGCCAGCAGCCAACTACGGGACTCCCGGGGCAAAAACATTCAGTACTTC. Protein: CASSQLRDSRGKNIQYF.

J is TRBJ1-4 and V is TRBV7-9; 8 bases map to TRBD1. V shed 0 bases and J 5 bases; nucleotides not matched to a gene: 11. CDR1 and CDR2 from the germline V gene are SEHNR and FQNEAQ (reference sequence). CDR3 length: 18 amino acids. CDR3 in DNA: TGTGCCAGCAGCTTAGCCTCGAGAAGGACAGGGCCCAATGAAAAACTGTTTTTT. It encodes CASSLASRRTGPNEKLFF.

As for this clonotype: A much larger clone is a single base away; this may be a read error. The rearrangement joins TRBV29-1 to TRBJ2-5; the D is unclear. Looked up from germline, CDR1 is SQVTM and CDR2 is ANQGSEA. The CDR3 consists of 11 residues. CDR3 bases: TGCAGCGTTGTGGTCGGAGAGACCCCGTACTTC. It specifies CSVVVGETPYF.

V gene TRBV20-1 combines with J gene TRBJ2-1; D is undetermined. The V gene lost 3 bases and the J gene lost 9 bases, with 9 bases spanning the gap. The CDR3 runs to 11 residues. Germline V gives CDR1 DFQATT, CDR2 SNEGSKA (reference sequence). The DNA for the CDR3 is TGCAGTGCTAGTGGCTGCGTTGAGCAGTTCTTC. It specifies CSASGCVEQFF.

In its sample, this clonotype was seen many times. An end of the junction differs from the germline gene, which may be a read error. V usage is TRBV11-2 and J usage is TRBJ2-5, with a tentative D call TRBD2 (5 bases). The CDR3 covers 14 residues. Looked up from germline, CDR1 is SGHAT and CDR2 is FQNNGV. The CDR3 DNA reads TGTGCCAGCAGTTTAGCGCGCGGGCAAGAGACCCAGTACTTC. It translates to CASSLARGQETQYF.

The chain employs TRBV18 and TRBJ2-1; no clear D gene. The ends were cut back, 3 bases at V and 2 bases at J, with 11 bases in the middle. Germline V CDR1 and CDR2: KGHSH, LQKENI. The CDR3 sequence is 15 residues long. The CDR3 DNA sequence: TGTGCCAGCTCACCGCTGCCCGACACCTACAATGAGCAGTTCTTC. Translation gives CASSPLPDTYNEQFF.

In DNA form, the CDR3 reads TGTGCCAGCAGCTTGGCGGGACAGGCCACCAGGGATACGCAGTATTTT. Translation gives CASSLAGQATRDTQYF. This rearrangement joins TRBV5-6 to TRBJ2-3, with TRBD1 identical over 8 bases. The CDR3 covers 16 residues. With 0 bases clipped from V and 6 bases from J, the junction kept 9 bases outside the gene matches. Germline V lookup: CDR1 SGHDT, CDR2 YYEEEE. Full variable domain (rest looked up from reference TRBV5-6 and TRBJ2-3): DAGVTQSPTHLIKTRGQQVTLRCSPKSGHDTVSWYQQALGQGPQFIFQYYEEEERQRGNFPDRFSGHQFPNYSSELNVNALLLGDSALYLCASSLAGQATRDTQYFGPGTRLTVL.

This clonotype showed up just a few times. The V and J genes are TRBV28 and TRBJ2-7; D is uncertain. The ends were cut back, 3 bases at V and 6 bases at J, with 12 bases in the middle. The CDR3 loop spans 13 amino acids. Germline V gene lookup returns CDR1 MDHEN and CDR2 SYDVKM. CDR3 residues: CASSLTQKGEQYF. CDR3 nucleotide sequence: TGTGCCAGCAGTTTGACGCAAAAGGGCGAGCAGTACTTC.

The chain carries TRBV3-1 and TRBJ1-5, with D possibly TRBD1 on 6 matching bases. Germline CDR1 is LGHDT and CDR2 is YNNKEL (reference sequence). V shed 1 base and J shed 4 bases, with 20 bases lying between them. This CDR3 is 18 amino acids long. CDR3 coding DNA: TGTGCCAGCAGCCAAGGGGAAATAGGGCAGGGGAAGAATCAGCCCCAGCATTTT. Protein: CASSQGEIGQGKNQPQHF.

V gene TRBV7-2 combines with J gene TRBJ2-7; tentative D call: TRBD2 (6 bases). V lost 5 bases, J lost 3 bases, and 14 bases lay in between. Germline values: CDR1 SGHTA, CDR2 FQGNSA. The CDR3 runs 14 residues. CDR3 nucleotide sequence: TGTGCCAGCAGCGGGAGACTAGGCAACTACGAGCAGTACTTC. As protein: CASSGRLGNYEQYF.

This clonotype showed up just a few times. J is TRBJ2-5 and V is TRBV21-1; the D call in the table, TRBD1, was not verified against the DNA. The last part of the DNA fits TRBJ2-7 better; the J call may be wrong. TRBV21-1 is designated a pseudogene. CDR3 size: 13 residues. CDR3 sequence: CASSKGTGGEQYF. The CDR3 region has the DNA TGTGCCAGCAGCAAAGGGACAGGGGGCGAGCAGTACTTC.